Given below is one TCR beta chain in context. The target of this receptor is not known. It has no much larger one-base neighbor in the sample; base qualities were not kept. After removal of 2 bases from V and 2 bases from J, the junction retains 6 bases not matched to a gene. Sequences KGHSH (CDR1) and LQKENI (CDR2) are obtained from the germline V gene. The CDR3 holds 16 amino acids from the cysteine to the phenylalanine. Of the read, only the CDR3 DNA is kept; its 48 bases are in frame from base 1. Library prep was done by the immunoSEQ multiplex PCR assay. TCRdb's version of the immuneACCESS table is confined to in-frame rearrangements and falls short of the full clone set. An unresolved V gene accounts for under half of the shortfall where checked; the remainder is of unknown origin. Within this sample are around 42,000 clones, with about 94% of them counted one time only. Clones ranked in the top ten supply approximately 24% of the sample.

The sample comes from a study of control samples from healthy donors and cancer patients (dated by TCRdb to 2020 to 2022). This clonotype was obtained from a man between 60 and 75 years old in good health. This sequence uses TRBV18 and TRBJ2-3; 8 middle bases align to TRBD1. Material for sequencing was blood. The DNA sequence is TGTGCCAGCTCACCAACGGCAGGGGGCTTCACAGATACGCAGTATTTT. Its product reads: CASSPTAGGFTDTQYF.